These 23 T cell receptor beta chains were sequenced from one sample in a study of blood T cells in healthy people across ages. PCR was performed a second time for about 6 to 12 cycles using a sample-barcoded 5' primer and a J-beta primer mix. TCRdb passed the 5' RACE reads through MiXCR, listing each CDR3 protein once. The table records around 1.5 million distinct CDR3 sequences, approximately 59% of them present only once. The material sequenced was blood. These receptors came from a man aged 18-30 years in good health.

The rearrangement joins TRBV7-2 to TRBJ1-2; the D is unclear. The CDR3 is 15 residues long. In germline, CDR1 is SGHTA, CDR2 FQGNSA. Trimming removed 1 base at V and 8 bases at J, with 17 bases between. CDR3 amino acids: CASSLGDDVLEGYTF. DNA for the CDR3: TGTGCCAGCAGCTTAGGAGATGACGTCTTAGAGGGCTACACCTTC. Together with reference TRBV7-2 and TRBJ1-2, the CDR3 gives the full variable domain: GAGVSQSPSNKVTEKGKDVELRCDPISGHTALYWYRQSLGQGLEFLIYFQGNSAPDKSGLPSDRFSAERTGGSVSTLTIQRTQQEDSAVYLCASSLGDDVLEGYTFGSGTRLTVV.

V is TRBV9 and J is TRBJ2-2; 9 bases map to TRBD2. The V and J ends lost 3 bases and 5 bases, in that order; junction bases with no gene match: 5. Germline V gene data show CDR1 as SGDLS and CDR2 as YYNGEE. The CDR3 consists of 15 residues. CDR3 bases: TGTGCCAGCAGCGCGACTAGCGGACCAACCGGGGAGCTGTTTTTT. It yields the protein CASSATSGPTGELFF.

The chain has TRBV20-1 and TRBJ2-1, with D possibly TRBD2 on 5 matching bases. The CDR3 spans 10 residues. Germline V lookup: CDR1 DFQATT, CDR2 SNEGSKA (reference sequence). Between the trimmed V and J ends, which lost 6 bases and 8 bases, there was a span of 8 bases. CDR3: CSAADDEQFF. Here the CDR3 DNA reads TGCAGTGCAGCGGACGATGAGCAGTTCTTC.

J is TRBJ2-1 and V is TRBV20-1; D is unresolved. CDR3 length: 12 amino acids. The germline V and J ends were trimmed by 3 bases and 4 bases, with 7 bases remaining between them. CDR1 DFQATT and CDR2 SNEGSKA come from the germline V gene (reference sequence). CDR3 residues: CSASWMYNEQFF. The CDR3 nucleotides are TGCAGTGCTAGTTGGATGTACAATGAGCAGTTCTTC.

The gene calls are TRBV29-1 and TRBJ2-3, with D perhaps matching TRBD1 (6 bases). This CDR3 region has 13 residues. Germline assignment: CDR1 SQVTM and CDR2 ANQGSEA. Trimming took 7 bases from V and 5 from J, leaving 16 bases between them. This CDR3 is CSATGFGRDTQYF. The CDR3 bases are TGCAGCGCTACAGGGTTTGGGAGAGATACGCAGTATTTT.

This clonotype was counted a few times. The J gene is TRBJ2-7, the V gene TRBV6-5; 10 bases map to TRBD1. Germline-derived CDR1 and CDR2 are MNHEY and SVGAGI. This CDR3 spans 14 amino acids. V lost 6 bases, J lost 6 bases, and 8 bases stayed unmatched. The CDR3, as DNA: TGTGCCAGCAGCTACGGGACAGGGGCCGCCGAGCAGTACTTC. It encodes CASSYGTGAAEQYF.

The chain has TRBV10-2 and TRBJ2-3; TRBD2 matches 9 bases. The CDR3 spans 14 residues. The V segment lost 6 bases and the J segment 6 bases; nucleotides outside the gene matches: 7. Germline CDR1 and CDR2: WSHSY and SAAADI. CDR3 coding DNA: TGCGCCAGCAGGCAAGCGGGGGGTGGTGATACGCAGTATTTT. Amino acid sequence: CASRQAGGGDTQYF.

The genes are TRBV5-1 and TRBJ2-6; D call uncertain. The V gene's germline CDR1 is SGHRS and CDR2 YFSETQ. The CDR3 sequence is 15 residues long. V dropped 5 bases and J dropped 0 bases, with 9 bases sitting between them. CDR3 DNA: TGCGCCAGCAGGAGAGATAACTCTGGGGCCAACGTCCTGACTTTC. Residues: CASRRDNSGANVLTF.

In the case of this clonotype: A junction boundary mismatches the germline segment, possibly from a read error. The CDR3 is CVSLGTGTEDEKLFF. The CDR3 DNA follows: TGTGTCAGCCTGGGGACCGGGACGGAAGATGAAAAACTGTTTTTT. V is TRBV28 and J is TRBJ1-4, with TRBD1 as a possible D gene (5 bases). The CDR3 sequence is 15 residues long. Germline V gene sequence: CDR1 MDHEN, CDR2 SYDVKM.

A few counts support this clonotype. The V call is TRBV30, the J call TRBJ2-7; 10 positions match TRBD2. The junction had 4 bases not matched to a gene; V was cut back by 4 bases and J by 7 bases. The CDR3 sequence is 12 residues long. CDR1 GTSNPN and CDR2 SVGIG come from the germline V gene (reference sequence). CDR3 sequence (DNA): TGTGCCTGGACTAGCGGGGGCCTAGAGCAGTACTTC. Residues: CAWTSGGLEQYF.

This clonotype came up a few times. The J gene is TRBJ2-3, the V gene TRBV4-1; 7 positions match TRBD1. Germline lookup yields CDR1 MGHRA and CDR2 YSYEKL. This CDR3 region has 16 residues. With 3 bases clipped from V and 4 bases from J, the junction kept 10 bases outside the gene matches. The CDR3 nucleotides read TGCGCCAGCAGCCAGTCGACAGGGCCCGGCGCAGATACGCAGTATTTT. Encoded protein: CASSQSTGPGADTQYF.

The chain links TRBV13 to TRBJ2-1, with 13 bases lining up with TRBD2. V shed 5 bases, J shed 6 bases, and the junction held 10 bases outside the gene matches. CDR1 is PRHDT and CDR2 is FYEKMQ in the germline V gene (reference sequence). The CDR3 totals 17 residues. The chain's CDR3 is CASSPWGTSGVVNEQFF. The CDR3 region has the DNA TGTGCCAGCAGCCCGTGGGGGACTAGCGGGGTCGTCAATGAGCAGTTCTTC. Full variable domain (rest looked up from reference TRBV13 and TRBJ2-1): AAGVIQSPRHLIKEKRETATLKCYPIPRHDTVYWYQQGPGQDPQFLISFYEKMQSDKGSIPDRFSAQQFSDYHSELNMSSLELGDSALYFCASSPWGTSGVVNEQFFGPGTRLTVL.

Notes on this clonotype: The junction does not match germline at one end; this may be a read error. The rearrangement joins TRBV27 to TRBJ2-3, with D perhaps given as TRBD1 or TRBD2 (6 bases each). Germline V lookup: CDR1 MNHEY, CDR2 SMNVEV (reference sequence). This CDR3 comprises 15 residues. The CDR3 DNA is TGTGCCAGCAGCCGAATCCGGGGGCTCACAGGTACGCAGTATTTT. Translated, it gives CASSRIRGLTGTQYF.

This clonotype was picked up a small number of times. The rearrangement links TRBV10-3 to TRBJ2-5; D is uncertain. V was clipped by 2 bases and J by 4 bases, with 8 bases between them. The germline CDR1 and CDR2 sequences are ENHRY and SYGVKD. The CDR3 totals 13 residues. Here the CDR3 reads CAISEEFAETQYF. CDR3 bases: TGTGCCATCAGTGAGGAGTTCGCAGAGACCCAGTACTTC.

V usage is TRBV14 and J usage is TRBJ1-1, with no clear D. Germline V CDR1 and CDR2: SGHDN, FVKESK. Trimming took 4 bases from V and 1 from J, leaving 10 bases between them. The CDR3 runs 14 residues. As DNA, the CDR3 is TGTGCCAGCAGCCCATATACCACGAACACTGAAGCTTTCTTT. Amino acid sequence: CASSPYTTNTEAFF.

The chain links TRBV6-1 to TRBJ2-3; 9 nucleotides align to TRBD1. From germline, CDR1 is MNHNS and CDR2 SASEGT. This CDR3 region has 15 residues. The V and J ends lost 5 bases and 6 bases, in that order; junction bases with no gene match: 9. The CDR3 spells CASSSHRGPGDTQYF. CDR3 DNA: TGTGCCAGCAGTAGCCACAGGGGGCCGGGGGATACGCAGTATTTT.

The V and J genes are TRBV28 and TRBJ2-5; D gene ambiguous. Germline V gene sequence: CDR1 MDHEN, CDR2 SYDVKM. Trimming took 4 bases from V and 7 from J, leaving 16 bases between them. The CDR3 has 14 amino acids. CDR3 protein: CASSSLPRVGTQYF. CDR3 coding DNA: TGTGCCAGCAGTTCCCTCCCTCGGGTGGGGACCCAGTACTTC.

Worth noting for this clonotype: This CDR3 fails to terminate in the conserved phenylalanine or tryptophan, so it likely reflects a read error. This sequence joins TRBV4-3 and TRBJ1-1; 8 nucleotides agree with TRBD1. Losses at the gene ends were 5 bases for V and 5 bases for J; bases not matched to a gene: 10. The CDR3 length is 15 residues. Per germline, CDR1 LGHNA and CDR2 YSLEER. The CDR3 region is CASSTSNRGWTEAFS. CDR3 DNA: TGCGCCAGCAGCACGTCCAACAGGGGGTGGACTGAAGCTTTCTCT.

The CDR3 nucleotides are TGTGCCAGCAGCCCCCCCCAGGGGGTGGTGGCCGGGGAGCTGTTTTTT. This encodes CASSPPQGVVAGELFF. The V gene is TRBV27, the J gene TRBJ2-2; TRBD1 matches at 7 bases. Germline CDR1 reads MNHEY; CDR2 reads SMNVEV (reference sequence). The V gene end was trimmed by 6 bases and the J gene end by 6 bases; junction bases not matched to a gene: 13. The CDR3 loop spans 16 amino acids.

This clonotype was detected only once. This rearrangement joins TRBV19 to TRBJ2-1; D gene ambiguous. Germline CDR1 is LNHDA and CDR2 is SQIVND (reference sequence). CDR3 length: 15 amino acids. V was trimmed by 3 bases and J by 0 bases, leaving 9 bases between them. CDR3 nucleotides: TGTGCCAGTAGTATGAGCAGCAACTCCTACAATGAGCAGTTCTTC. Translation: CASSMSSNSYNEQFF.

This clonotype was counted only a few times. The rearrangement uses TRBV9 and TRBJ1-2; no clear D. The germline V gene has CDR1 SGDLS and CDR2 YYNGEE. The CDR3 is 15 residues long. Trimming left V 6 bases short and J 8 bases short, with 23 bases between. The CDR3 region is CASTRSGGLGSGYTF. As DNA, the CDR3 is TGTGCCAGCACCCGGTCTGGCGGGCTAGGAAGCGGCTACACCTTC.

The J gene is TRBJ2-1, the V gene TRBV4-1; D may be TRBD1 (5 bases). The assigned J gene may be wrong: the sequence end matches TRBJ2-7 better. The CDR3 runs 15 residues. Germline values: CDR1 MGHRA, CDR2 YSYEKL. CDR3 sequence (DNA): TGCGCCAGCAGCCAAAACCCGACAGCCTACTACGAGCAGTACTTC. As protein: CASSQNPTAYYEQYF.

This chain joins TRBV20-1 and TRBJ2-1; D is possibly TRBD2 (5 bases). Per the germline V gene, CDR1 is DFQATT and CDR2 is SNEGSKA (reference sequence). V was trimmed by 4 bases and J by 4 bases, leaving 17 bases between them. This CDR3 region has 15 residues. CDR3 nucleotides: TGCAGTGCTATCGAAACGGGGAACGGGTACAATGAGCAGTTCTTC. Protein sequence: CSAIETGNGYNEQFF.